Below, one T cell receptor beta chain is given with its context. The antigen it recognizes is unknown. No base qualities exist here, and no much larger clone lies one base off it. The data are from a study of blood T cell repertoires in COVID-19 (dated by TCRdb to about 2020). Turning to the overall study: Samples covering the acute and convalescent phases of COVID-19 were provided by collaborators in the United States, Italy and Spain. The material from the prospective study consisted of cDNA or gDNA derived from T cells, B-cell-depleted T cells, or PBMCs. Subjects who had been exposed to COVID-19, were actively infected with it, or had recovered from it provided the deeply sampled blood TCRbeta repertoires that made up the dataset. The repertoires were released in a freely available public database intended as a resource for research on the immune response to SARS-CoV-2. Samples came from the ongoing ImmuneRACE study (first 160 participants) plus 1,254 subjects from 6 global collaborators. Nearly every sample came with metadata listing a de-identified subject ID, COVID-19 status, age in years and sex. Where HLA class I and class II types were available, the types were taken from metadata supplied by the sample provider, not from assay-based typing. Broad study findings and their caveats: The quantity of clinical and demographic metadata differed by source and by participant and was supplied without curation.

Participants in the prospective study were aged roughly 18 to 89 years, lived in 20 to 30 United States geographic areas, and enrolled through a virtual design. To assign participants to cohorts, the prospective study relied on clinical history that participants themselves reported in a screening survey and a study questionnaire. In the prospective study, mobile phlebotomists collected whole blood, serum and a nasopharyngeal or oropharyngeal swab from each participant. Over a roughly 2-month period, participants in the prospective study had the option of providing additional blood draws and questionnaires. Prospective study blood samples were shipped either frozen or at room temperature before DNA extraction. The immunoSEQ Assay, a bias-controlled multiplex PCR, was used to amplify TCRbeta CDR3 regions from genomic DNA. The paper's processing steps were these. The number of nucleated cells in each sample was estimated by amplification of reference gene primers within the assay. To quantify the absolute abundance of each unique TCRbeta CDR3 rearrangement, sequence reads were collapsed and filtered. Productive Simpson clonality was computed per sample as the square root of Simpson's diversity index over productive rearrangements. The clones in this table, taken by TCRdb from immuneACCESS, are in-frame only. Not every clone is retained; where verified, under half of the shortfall comes from an unresolved V gene, and the cause of the rest is unknown. Clone size and the V and J calls come from that table; the DNA yielded D and trimming. Here the sample has some 210,000 clones; over 75% occur a single time. About 4% of the sample comes from the top ten.

The receptor was derived from a man younger than 40 with acute COVID-19. Sequencing was done on a sample of PBMCs or T cells enriched from blood (not recorded which).

The CDR3 protein sequence reads: CASSLSGTGVGETQYF. The DNA sequence follows: TGCGCCAGCAGCTTGTCCGGGACAGGGGTTGGAGAGACCCAGTACTTC. This receptor chain uses TRBV5-1 and TRBJ2-5, and 10 bases in between align with TRBD1. The CDR3 has 16 amino acids, counting the end cysteine and phenylalanine. Only the CDR3 DNA is retained, 48 bases long and in frame from the first base. V loses 1 base at its end and J loses 4 bases; junction bases beyond the gene matches: 7. CDR1 and CDR2 are read off the germline V gene as SGHRS and YFSETQ.